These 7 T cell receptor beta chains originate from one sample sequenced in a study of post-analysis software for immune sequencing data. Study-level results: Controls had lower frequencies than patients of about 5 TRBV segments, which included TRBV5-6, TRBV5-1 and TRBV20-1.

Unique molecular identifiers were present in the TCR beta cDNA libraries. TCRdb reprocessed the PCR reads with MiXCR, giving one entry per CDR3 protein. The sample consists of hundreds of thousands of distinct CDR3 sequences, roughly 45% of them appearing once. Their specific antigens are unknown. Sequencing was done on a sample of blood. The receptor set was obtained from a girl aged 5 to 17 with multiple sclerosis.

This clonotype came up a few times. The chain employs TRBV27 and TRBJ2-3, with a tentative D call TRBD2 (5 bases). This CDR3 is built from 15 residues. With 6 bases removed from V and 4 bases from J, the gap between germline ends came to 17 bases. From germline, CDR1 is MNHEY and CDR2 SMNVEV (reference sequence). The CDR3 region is CASRGGKLVPDTQYF. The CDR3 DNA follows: TGTGCCAGCAGAGGTGGGAAACTAGTGCCAGATACGCAGTATTTT.

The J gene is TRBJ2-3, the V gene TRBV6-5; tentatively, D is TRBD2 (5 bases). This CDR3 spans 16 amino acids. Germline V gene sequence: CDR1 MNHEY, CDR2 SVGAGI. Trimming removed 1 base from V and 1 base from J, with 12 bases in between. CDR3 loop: CASSYFQAEGTDTQYF. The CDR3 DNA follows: TGTGCCAGCAGTTACTTCCAAGCGGAGGGCACAGATACGCAGTATTTT.

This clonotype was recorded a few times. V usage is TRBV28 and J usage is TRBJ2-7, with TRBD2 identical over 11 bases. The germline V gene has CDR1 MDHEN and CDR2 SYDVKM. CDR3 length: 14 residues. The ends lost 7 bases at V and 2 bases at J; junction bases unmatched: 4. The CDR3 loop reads CASTTTSGTYEQYF. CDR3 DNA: TGTGCCAGCACGACGACTAGCGGGACCTACGAGCAGTACTTC.

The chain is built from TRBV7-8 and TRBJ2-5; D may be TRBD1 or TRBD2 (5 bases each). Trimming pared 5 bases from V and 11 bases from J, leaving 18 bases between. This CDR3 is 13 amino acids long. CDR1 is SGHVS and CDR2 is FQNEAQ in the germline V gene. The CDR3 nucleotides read TGTGCCAGCAGCACTAGACAGCACTACGAACAGTACTTC. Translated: CASSTRQHYEQYF.

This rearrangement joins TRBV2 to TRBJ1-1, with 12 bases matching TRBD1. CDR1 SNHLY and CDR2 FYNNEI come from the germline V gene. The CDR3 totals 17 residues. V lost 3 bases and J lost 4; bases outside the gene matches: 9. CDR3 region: CASSEIPGQGASTEAFF. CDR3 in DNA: TGTGCCAGCAGTGAGATTCCGGGACAGGGGGCGAGCACTGAAGCTTTCTTT. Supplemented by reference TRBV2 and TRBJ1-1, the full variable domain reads EPEVTQTPSHQVTQMGQEVILRCVPISNHLYFYWYRQILGQKVEFLVSFYNNEISEKSEIFDDQFSVERPDGSNFTLKIRSTKLEDSAMYFCASSEIPGQGASTEAFFGQGTRLTVV.

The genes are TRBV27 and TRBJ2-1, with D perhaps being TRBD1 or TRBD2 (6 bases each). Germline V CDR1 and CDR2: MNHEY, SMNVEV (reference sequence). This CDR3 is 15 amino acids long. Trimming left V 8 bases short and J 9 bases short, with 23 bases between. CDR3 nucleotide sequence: TGTGCCAGCTGGCCGGGGGCGGGAAAGGTTGGTGAGCAGTTCTTC. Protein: CASWPGAGKVGEQFF.

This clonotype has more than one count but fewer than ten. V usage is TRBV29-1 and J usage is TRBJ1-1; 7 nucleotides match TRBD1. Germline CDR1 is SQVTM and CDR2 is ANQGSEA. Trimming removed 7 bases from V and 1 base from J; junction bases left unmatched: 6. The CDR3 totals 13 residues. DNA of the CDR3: TGCAGCGCAACAGGGGTGGGGAACACTGAAGCTTTCTTT. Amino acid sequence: CSATGVGNTEAFF.